This TCR beta chain came from a study of T cells expressing NK-cell markers. Background on the study: The authors derived TCR beta repertoires from sorted CD3+CD56+NKG2C+, CD3+CD56+NKG2C- and CD3+CD56-NKG2C+ T cells.

TCRdb reworked the 5' RACE reads into one entry per CDR3 protein, no DNA. The sample has about 410,000 distinct CDR3 sequences, and its top ten clones hold approximately 11%. Germline CDR1 SGHRS, CDR2 YFSETQ. This CDR3 spans 14 amino acids. The chain is built from TRBV5-1 and TRBJ2-3; without DNA, the TCRdb call of TRBD2 cannot be checked. Sequencing used blood T cells: a sorted CD56 or NKG2C T cell subset, CD4+ or CD8+ T cells, or bulk PBMC T cells (not recorded which). This TCR was recovered from a woman between 45 and 60 years old in good health. The CDR3 reads CASSLESGRDTQYF.